The clone carrying this TCR beta chain has ten or more counts. Antigen: not known. This sample is drawn from a study of T cell repertoires in cytomegalovirus infection. In the study overall: Selection of CMV epitopes for the study included recently identified HLA-C-restricted and well-studied HLA-B-restricted ones. Study results and caveats: People with CMV and the relevant HLA were identified by cumulative public TCR beta family frequency.

CDR3 length: 13 residues. V lost 4 bases, J lost 4 bases, and 7 bases lay in between. Germline CDR1 and CDR2: SGHVS and FNYEAQ. Using its own MiXCR run on the reads, TCRdb lists one record per CDR3 protein. Seen here are some 500,000 distinct CDR3 sequences, around 30% observed once, and the top ten hold 15% to 20%. This clonotype originated in a human donor in good health (CMV status not recorded). Some clones in this sample may be carry-over from other donors' samples. The chain has TRBV7-6 and TRBJ1-4; no definite D call. Sample: cultured PBMCs, taken from culture after CMV antigen stimulation. The CDR3 loop is CASSYNSNEKLFF. In DNA, the CDR3 is TGTGCCAGCAGCTACAACAGTAATGAAAAACTGTTTTTT.